This T cell receptor beta chain was profiled in a study of blood T cell repertoires in COVID-19. Study information: Nucleic acid was either cDNA or gDNA, and it came from T cells, B-cell-depleted T cells, or PBMCs.

Germline values: CDR1 MNHEY, CDR2 SMNVEV (reference sequence). The CDR3 totals 18 residues. Trimming took 5 bases from V and 8 from J; bases not matched to a gene: 17. Participant age was roughly 18 to 90 years, and participants resided in about two dozen US areas. Cohort allocation depended upon clinical history that participants reported. In the original processing: Cell counts per sample came from amplifying reference gene primers. The data were produced by immunoSEQ multiplex PCR, yet TCRdb's version contains in-frame clones alone and is incomplete. V, J and clone size derive from that table, while D and trimming were established from the DNA sequence. The sample lists hundreds of thousands of clones, roughly 89% occurring once.

The sample taken for sequencing was PBMCs or T cells enriched from blood (not recorded which). The TCR was taken from a young woman who had recovered from COVID-19. The chain couples TRBV27 to TRBJ1-4, with 10 positions matching TRBD1. The CDR3 region has the DNA TGTGCCAGCAGTGAGACCAATTACCGACAGGGGGCAGGAGAAAAACTGTTTTTT. This sequence encodes CASSETNYRQGAGEKLFF.